What follows are 20 T cell receptor beta chains derived from one specimen sequenced in a study of blood T cell repertoires in COVID-19. The method was immunoSEQ multiplex PCR; TCRdb's version includes in-frame clones alone and lacks a portion of them. The repertoire has 360,000 or so clones, 90% of them found once; the top ten carry 6.5%. Material: peripheral blood. These receptors were obtained from a man aged 18 to 29 with active or convalescent COVID-19.

This clone has a single count. V is TRBV4-1 and J is TRBJ2-7; 7 nucleotides agree with TRBD2. The CDR3 is 15 residues long. V lost 2 bases and J lost 4; bases outside the gene matches: 8. Germline V lookup: CDR1 MGHRA, CDR2 YSYEKL. In nucleotides, the CDR3 is TGCGCCAGCAGCCAAAAGCCCGGGGAGGGATACGAGCAGTACTTC. Translation gives CASSQKPGEGYEQYF.

The chain combines TRBV27 with TRBJ2-6, with 7 bases that match TRBD1. CDR1 and CDR2 (germline): MNHEY, SMNVEV (reference sequence). Trimming removed 1 base from V and 2 bases from J; junction bases left unmatched: 2. This CDR3 comprises 16 residues. The CDR3 sequence is CASSLLTGTGANVLTF. The CDR3 DNA is TGTGCCAGCAGTTTATTGACAGGGACTGGGGCCAACGTCCTGACTTTC.

The chain uses TRBV18 and TRBJ1-1, with TRBD1 identical over 10 bases. Looked up from germline, CDR1 is KGHSH and CDR2 is LQKENI. This CDR3 is 15 amino acids long. The trim removed 4 bases at V and 1 base at J, leaving 3 bases unmatched. The CDR3 bases are TGTGCCAGCTCACGACAGGGGGCGGGGAACACTGAAGCTTTCTTT. Amino acids: CASSRQGAGNTEAFF.

The gene calls are TRBV4-3 and TRBJ2-1; the match to TRBD1 covers 10 bases. The CDR3 runs to 19 residues. CDR1 and CDR2 from the germline V gene are LGHNA and YSLEER. V lost 4 bases, J lost 0 bases, and 12 bases stayed unmatched. Here the CDR3 reads CASSPGGQGPQSSYNEQFF. In DNA form, the CDR3 reads TGCGCCAGCAGCCCCGGGGGACAGGGGCCCCAAAGCTCCTACAATGAGCAGTTCTTC.

This sequence joins TRBV15 and TRBJ1-2; D gene ambiguous. V shed 4 bases and J shed 3 bases, with 12 bases lying between them. The CDR3 spans 14 residues. Germline V lookup: CDR1 LNHNV, CDR2 YYDKDF (reference sequence). The CDR3 DNA follows: TGTGCCACCAGCACCGATGGGCTGTACTATGGCTACACCTTC. Its translation is CATSTDGLYYGYTF.

The DNA for the CDR3 is TGTGCCAGCAGTTACTCGACTAGCGGGGGGGCCTACGAGCAGTACTTC. Translation gives CASSYSTSGGAYEQYF. The V gene is TRBV6-2 or TRBV6-3, the J gene TRBJ2-7; TRBD2 aligns across 14 bases. Germline lookup yields CDR1 MNHEY and CDR2 SVGEGT. The ends lost 0 bases at V and 2 bases at J; junction bases unmatched: 0. The CDR3 runs 16 residues.

The rearrangement joins TRBV27 to TRBJ1-2; 7 bases agree with TRBD1. The CDR3 length is 14 residues. The germline V gene has CDR1 MNHEY and CDR2 SMNVEV (reference sequence). V shed 8 bases and J 2 bases; nucleotides not matched to a gene: 8. CDR3 residues: CASGDRDTNYGYTF. For the CDR3, the DNA is TGTGCCAGCGGGGACAGAGATACCAACTATGGCTACACCTTC.

The chain combines TRBV7-2 with TRBJ2-2, with 7 bases matching TRBD2. V shed 5 bases and J 7 bases; nucleotides not matched to a gene: 10. Germline-derived CDR1 and CDR2 are SGHTA and FQGNSA. This CDR3 region has 15 residues. Here the CDR3 DNA reads TGTGCCAGCAGCCCCCAAGCGGGGTGGGTCGGGGAGCTGTTTTTT. Protein: CASSPQAGWVGELFF. Using reference TRBV7-2 and TRBJ2-2 for the parts outside the CDR3, the full variable domain is GAGVSQSPSNKVTEKGKDVELRCDPISGHTALYWYRQSLGQGLEFLIYFQGNSAPDKSGLPSDRFSAERTGGSVSTLTIQRTQQEDSAVYLCASSPQAGWVGELFFGEGSRLTVL.

Only one count was recorded for this clone. The chain uses TRBV11-2 and TRBJ2-3; 7 bases align to TRBD2. In germline, CDR1 is SGHAT, CDR2 FQNNGV. This CDR3 is built from 18 residues. V lost 7 bases and J lost 0; bases outside the gene matches: 16. CDR3 amino acids: CASIAVVWSAGSTDTQYF. In DNA, the CDR3 is TGTGCCAGCATCGCAGTAGTATGGTCAGCGGGGAGCACAGATACGCAGTATTTT.

This sequence joins TRBV29-1 and TRBJ2-7; no definite D call. Germline CDR1 reads SQVTM; CDR2 reads ANQGSEA. CDR3 length: 12 residues. V lost 3 bases and J lost 7, with 13 bases in between. This CDR3 is CSVEVTAQEQYF. The CDR3 DNA follows: TGCAGCGTTGAGGTCACAGCCCAGGAGCAGTACTTC.

V gene TRBV19 combines with J gene TRBJ1-1, with D perhaps matching TRBD1 (5 bases). V was shortened by 9 bases and J by 1 base, with 12 bases between the two germline ends. The CDR3 is 13 amino acids. Germline CDR1 and CDR2: LNHDA and SQIVND (reference sequence). CDR3 protein: CASSGLTNTEAFF. CDR3 coding DNA: TGTGCCAGCTCGGGACTGACGAACACTGAAGCTTTCTTT.

V gene TRBV2 combines with J gene TRBJ1-3; D remains unclear. The CDR3 has 14 amino acids. Germline CDR1 is SNHLY and CDR2 is FYNNEI. V was pared by 6 bases and J by 2 bases, with 11 bases between. CDR3: CASRRNRAGNTIYF. The DNA for the CDR3 is TGTGCCAGCAGGAGGAATCGTGCTGGAAACACCATATATTTT.

The V call is TRBV28, the J call TRBJ2-2, with D possibly being TRBD2 (5 bases). V was trimmed by 6 bases and J by 5 bases, leaving 10 bases between them. The CDR3 extends over 13 amino acids. Germline loops: CDR1 MDHEN, CDR2 SYDVKM. The DNA for the CDR3 is TGTGCCAGCAGCCTGACTAAGACCGGGGAGCTGTTTTTT. Translated: CASSLTKTGELFF.

The chain joins TRBV7-3 to TRBJ1-2; D ambiguous. V was cut by 5 bases and J by 2 bases, with 21 bases left in between. Germline assignment: CDR1 SGHTA and CDR2 FQGTGA. The CDR3 runs to 17 residues. CDR3 sequence (DNA): TGTGCCAGCAGCCCTTACCCTGTTCAGGCACCGAACTATGGCTACACCTTC. The encoded protein is CASSPYPVQAPNYGYTF.

With respect to this clone: This specimen includes other DNA sequences encoding the same CDR3. J is TRBJ1-5 and V is TRBV4-2; 10 nucleotides match TRBD1. The CDR3 has 16 amino acids. Germline CDR1 and CDR2: LGHNA and YNFKEQ. V lost 1 base and J lost 6; bases outside the gene matches: 6. The CDR3 here is CASSQVSGQGGQPQHF. As DNA, the CDR3 is TGTGCCAGCAGCCAAGTGAGCGGACAGGGGGGTCAGCCCCAGCATTTT.

V gene TRBV7-2 combines with J gene TRBJ2-7; TRBD2 aligns across 7 bases. With V trimmed by 3 bases and J by 0 bases, 5 bases remained unmatched. CDR3 length: 15 residues. Germline V gives CDR1 SGHTA, CDR2 FQGNSA. The CDR3: CASSFGRGSSYEQYF. CDR3 nucleotides: TGTGCCAGCAGCTTCGGGCGGGGGAGCTCCTACGAGCAGTACTTC. Full variable domain (missing parts from reference TRBV7-2 and TRBJ2-7): GAGVSQSPSNKVTEKGKDVELRCDPISGHTALYWYRQSLGQGLEFLIYFQGNSAPDKSGLPSDRFSAERTGGSVSTLTIQRTQQEDSAVYLCASSFGRGSSYEQYFGPGTRLTVT.

The chain employs TRBV6-5 and TRBJ1-5; 11 positions agree with TRBD1. The junction had 12 bases not matched to a gene; V was cut back by 6 bases and J by 11 bases. Germline loops: CDR1 MNHEY, CDR2 SVGAGI. CDR3 length: 15 residues. The CDR3 loop reads CASRAVDRGLGAQHF. The CDR3 DNA sequence: TGTGCCAGCAGGGCCGTGGACAGGGGGCTGGGAGCCCAGCATTTT.

The chain employs TRBV5-1 and TRBJ1-2; TRBD1 matches at 8 bases. This CDR3 contains 14 residues. Germline lookup yields CDR1 SGHRS and CDR2 YFSETQ. The trim removed 0 bases at V and 8 bases at J, leaving 6 bases unmatched. CDR3 sequence: CASSLDRGDRGYTF. The CDR3 DNA follows: TGCGCCAGCAGCTTGGACAGGGGGGATCGAGGCTACACCTTC. Supplemented by reference TRBV5-1 and TRBJ1-2, the full variable domain reads KAGVTQTPRYLIKTRGQQVTLSCSPISGHRSVSWYQQTPGQGLQFLFEYFSETQRNKGNFPGRFSGRQFSNSRSEMNVSTLELGDSALYLCASSLDRGDRGYTFGSGTRLTVV.

The chain couples TRBV6-2 or TRBV6-3 to TRBJ1-1; D gene unclear. The CDR3 extends over 13 amino acids. Germline CDR1 is MNHEY and CDR2 is SVGEGT. V was shortened by 2 bases and J by 3 bases, with 7 bases between the two germline ends. CDR3 residues: CASSYEDHTEAFF. CDR3 in DNA: TGTGCCAGCAGTTACGAGGATCACACTGAAGCTTTCTTT.

The chain combines TRBV18 with TRBJ2-2; 11 nucleotides agree with TRBD2. Per the germline V gene, CDR1 is KGHSH and CDR2 is LQKENI. There are 17 residues in the CDR3. The V gene end was trimmed by 2 bases and the J gene end by 2 bases; junction bases not matched to a gene: 4. This CDR3 is CASSPSGLAGNTGELFF. Written as DNA, the CDR3 is TGTGCCAGCTCACCATCCGGACTAGCGGGTAACACCGGGGAGCTGTTTTTT. Full variable domain (missing parts from reference TRBV18 and TRBJ2-2): NAGVMQNPRHLVRRRGQEARLRCSPMKGHSHVYWYRQLPEEGLKFMVYLQKENIIDESGMPKERFSAEFPKEGPSILRIQQVVRGDSAAYFCASSPSGLAGNTGELFFGEGSRLTVL.